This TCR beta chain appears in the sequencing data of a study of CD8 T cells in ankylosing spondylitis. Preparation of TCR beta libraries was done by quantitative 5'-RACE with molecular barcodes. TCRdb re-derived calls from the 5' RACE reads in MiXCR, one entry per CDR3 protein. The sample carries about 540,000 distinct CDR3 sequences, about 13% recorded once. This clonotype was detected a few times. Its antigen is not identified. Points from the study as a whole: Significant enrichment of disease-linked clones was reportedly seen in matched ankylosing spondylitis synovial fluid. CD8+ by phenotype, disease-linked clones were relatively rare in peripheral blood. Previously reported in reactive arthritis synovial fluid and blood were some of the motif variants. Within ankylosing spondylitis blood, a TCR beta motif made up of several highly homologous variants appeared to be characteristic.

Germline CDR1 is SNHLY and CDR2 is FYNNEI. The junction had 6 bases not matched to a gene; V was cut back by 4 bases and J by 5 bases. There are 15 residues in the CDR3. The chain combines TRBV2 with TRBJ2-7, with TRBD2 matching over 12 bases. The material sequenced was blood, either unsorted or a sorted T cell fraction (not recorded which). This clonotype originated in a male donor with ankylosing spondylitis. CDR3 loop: CASSGDLAGGDEQYF. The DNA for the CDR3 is TGTGCCAGCAGTGGGGACCTAGCGGGAGGGGACGAGCAGTACTTC.